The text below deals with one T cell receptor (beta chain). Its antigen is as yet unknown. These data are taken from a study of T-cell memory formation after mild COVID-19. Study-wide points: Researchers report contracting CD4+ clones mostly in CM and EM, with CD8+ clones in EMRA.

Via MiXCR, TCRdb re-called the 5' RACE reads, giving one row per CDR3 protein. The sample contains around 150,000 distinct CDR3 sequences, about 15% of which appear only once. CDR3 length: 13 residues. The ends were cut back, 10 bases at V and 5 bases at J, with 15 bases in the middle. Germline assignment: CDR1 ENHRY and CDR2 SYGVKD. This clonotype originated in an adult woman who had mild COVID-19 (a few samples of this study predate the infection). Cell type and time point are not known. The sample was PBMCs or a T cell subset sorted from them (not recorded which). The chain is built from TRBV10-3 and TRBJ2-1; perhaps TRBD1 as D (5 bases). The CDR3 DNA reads TGTGCCACCGGAAGGCAGGGTAACAATGAGCAGTTCTTC. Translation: CATGRQGNNEQFF.